Listed here are 8 T cell receptor beta chains from one sample, sequenced in a study of response to subunit inactivated influenza vaccine. MiXCR, run by TCRdb on the RT-PCR reads, gives a single entry per CDR3 protein. The sample shows roughly 520,000 distinct CDR3 sequences, less than 30% of them seen only once. The material was CD4+ T cells sorted from PBMCs, obtained 4 to 6 days after vaccination. The receptors originated from a man in his forties or fifties who received an inactivated influenza vaccine.

The chain employs TRBV7-9 and TRBJ2-7; no firm D call. Germline CDR1 and CDR2: SEHNR and FQNEAQ (reference sequence). The CDR3 extends over 14 amino acids. The germline V and J ends were trimmed by 5 bases and 7 bases, with 18 bases remaining between them. CDR3 protein: CASSPSGRPLEQYF. The DNA for the CDR3 is TGTGCCAGCAGCCCGTCCGGACGCCCTCTGGAGCAGTACTTC.

The chain couples TRBV24-1 to TRBJ2-7; tentatively, D is TRBD1 (6 bases). The CDR3 is 13 residues long. Trimming shortened V by 4 bases and J by 2 bases, and 8 bases separated the two germline ends. The germline gives CDR1 KGHDR, CDR2 SFDVKD. The DNA of the CDR3 is TGTGCCACCAGTGACTGGGACACCTACGAGCAGTACTTC. It codes for CATSDWDTYEQYF.

This CDR3 is CASSQGHGSGYEQYF. The CDR3 DNA sequence: TGTGCCAGCAGCCAAGGCCATGGGAGTGGCTACGAGCAGTACTTC. The V call is TRBV3-1, the J call TRBJ2-7, with TRBD2 as a possible D gene (5 bases). The CDR3 has 15 amino acids. Looked up from germline, CDR1 is LGHDT and CDR2 is YNNKEL (reference sequence). Trimming left V 1 base short and J 3 bases short, with 13 bases between.

V is TRBV6-5 and J is TRBJ1-1; possible D gene TRBD1, 6 bases. The V gene lost 0 bases and the J gene lost 0 bases, with 8 bases spanning the gap. The CDR3 covers 15 residues. Per the germline V gene, CDR1 is MNHEY and CDR2 is SVGAGI. Here the CDR3 DNA reads TGTGCCAGCAGTTACTCCGACAGGATGAACACTGAAGCTTTCTTT. Translation gives CASSYSDRMNTEAFF.

The sample holds a few counts of this clonotype. The chain links TRBV6-5 to TRBJ2-5; D gene uncertain. The V end lost 7 bases, the J end lost 3 bases, and 6 bases lay between the germline ends. This CDR3 region has 11 residues. Looked up from germline, CDR1 is MNHEY and CDR2 is SVGAGI. CDR3: CASKIEETQYF. CDR3 nucleotides: TGTGCCAGCAAAATCGAAGAGACCCAGTACTTC.

The chain has TRBV12-3 or TRBV12-4 and TRBJ2-7; 9 bases fit TRBD1. Trimming at V came to 5 bases and at J to 1 base, leaving 6 bases not matched to a gene. CDR3 length: 15 amino acids. The CDR3 coding sequence is TGTGCCAGCAGTAGAACGGGACAGGGATCCTACGAGCAGTACTTC. Encoded protein: CASSRTGQGSYEQYF.

This clonotype occurred many times. This chain connects TRBV12-3 or TRBV12-4 to TRBJ2-4; either TRBD1 or TRBD2 may fit D (5 bases each). The CDR3 is 12 amino acids. V was trimmed by 2 bases and J by 7 bases, leaving 6 bases between them. This CDR3 is CASSLWGNIQYF. As DNA, the CDR3 is TGTGCCAGCAGTTTATGGGGGAACATTCAGTACTTC.

The table lists this clonotype with a few counts. V is TRBV29-1 and J is TRBJ2-7; D is perhaps TRBD1 (7 bases). V dropped 7 bases and J dropped 6 bases, with 16 bases sitting between them. The CDR3 has 12 residues. CDR1 and CDR2 (germline): SQVTM, ANQGSEA. CDR3 loop: CSAGARGLEQYF. CDR3 bases: TGCAGCGCGGGGGCGAGGGGGCTCGAGCAGTACTTC.